The 24 T cell receptor beta chains presented below share a single source sample, sequenced in a study of shared clonotypes between healthy human individuals. The method was immunoSEQ multiplex PCR; TCRdb's version includes in-frame clones alone and lacks a portion of them. The data contain about 1 million clones, 75% of them singletons. Sequenced sample: memory CD4+ T cells sorted from blood. Subset specified: CD45RA-negative fraction. Source of these receptors: a man aged 18-30 years in good health.

There are a few counts of this clone. The chain carries TRBV18 and TRBJ2-1; possible D gene TRBD1, 6 bases. V lost 2 bases and J 7 bases, leaving 15 bases between the germline ends. The CDR3 runs 15 residues. Germline CDR1 KGHSH, CDR2 LQKENI. The CDR3 DNA follows: TGTGCCAGCTCACCAGGGGGCACCGAGTTGAATGAGCAGTTCTTC. It encodes CASSPGGTELNEQFF.

CDR3 nucleotide sequence: TGCGCCAGCAGCCAAGACGGGCCGGCCCACGAGCAGTACTTC. This translates into CASSQDGPAHEQYF. V and J are TRBV4-1 and TRBJ2-7; D is undetermined. With 0 bases removed from V and 5 bases from J, the gap between germline ends came to 11 bases. The CDR3 totals 14 residues. Germline CDR1 MGHRA, CDR2 YSYEKL.

The CDR3 nucleotides are TGTGCCAGCAGCCCACAAGGGGAGGCGAACCTCTACAATGAGCAGTTCTTC. Residues: CASSPQGEANLYNEQFF. V gene TRBV11-2 combines with J gene TRBJ2-1, with D perhaps TRBD2 (6 bases). The V gene's germline CDR1 is SGHAT and CDR2 FQNNGV. V was clipped by 5 bases and J by 3 bases, with 20 bases between them. The CDR3 has 17 residues.

This clone was observed a handful of times. The rearrangement uses TRBV5-4 and TRBJ2-1; tentative D call: TRBD1 (6 bases). The V gene lost 0 bases and the J gene lost 9 bases, with 10 bases spanning the gap. In germline, CDR1 is SGHNT, CDR2 YYREEE (reference sequence). The CDR3 spans 13 residues. The CDR3 DNA reads TGTGCCAGCAGCTTGGACAGGGCGGTTGAGCAGTTCTTC. It encodes CASSLDRAVEQFF.

The V gene is TRBV18, the J gene TRBJ2-7, with D perhaps assigned TRBD1 or TRBD2 (5 bases each). This CDR3 has 14 amino acids. CDR1 KGHSH and CDR2 LQKENI come from the germline V gene. Trimming cost V 8 bases and J 0 bases, with 14 bases left between them. CDR3 coding DNA: TGTGCCAGCACCTCCGGGACGGTCTCCTACGAGCAGTACTTC. Amino acid sequence: CASTSGTVSYEQYF.

The gene calls are TRBV4-1 and TRBJ1-1, with a possible D match to TRBD1 (6 bases). Germline V gene data show CDR1 as MGHRA and CDR2 as YSYEKL. V was cut by 4 bases and J by 3 bases, with 12 bases left in between. There are 14 residues in the CDR3. The CDR3 DNA reads as TGCGCCAGCAGCCGGCAGGGGTGGGACACTGAAGCTTTCTTT. Residues: CASSRQGWDTEAFF.

This clone occurred once. This chain connects TRBV18 to TRBJ1-5; D may be TRBD1 (6 bases). Trimming left V 6 bases short and J 4 bases short, with 10 bases between. The CDR3 runs 13 residues. Germline-derived CDR1 and CDR2 are KGHSH and LQKENI. This CDR3 reads CASSGDRNQPQHF. The CDR3 DNA follows: TGTGCCAGCTCCGGAGACAGGAATCAGCCCCAGCATTTT.

A note on this clone: Mismatch with germline at one junction end may stem from a read error. This chain joins TRBV28 and TRBJ2-7, with 8 bases that match TRBD1. Germline V gene lookup returns CDR1 MDHEN and CDR2 SYDVKM. The CDR3 is made up of 13 amino acids. The CDR3 coding sequence is TGTGCCAGCAGCCCCGGGACAGGAAGGTGGGACGACTTC. It yields the protein CASSPGTGRWDDF.

This clone came up a few times. This sequence joins TRBV19 and TRBJ1-1; 7 positions agree with TRBD1. V gave up 7 bases and J gave up 0 bases; unmatched junction bases: 14. Germline CDR1 LNHDA, CDR2 SQIVND (reference sequence). This CDR3 spans 17 amino acids. The CDR3 DNA reads TGTGCCAGTATCCCCCCGGGACAGAAAGCGATGAACACTGAAGCTTTCTTT. Translation: CASIPPGQKAMNTEAFF.

The V and J genes are TRBV5-6 and TRBJ2-2; D is possibly TRBD2 (7 bases). CDR1 is SGHDT, CDR2 YYEEEE, per germline. CDR3 length: 15 residues. The V end was cut by 4 bases, the J end by 7 bases, with 17 bases between. The CDR3 sequence is CASSLRRGRHGELFF. CDR3 DNA: TGTGCCAGCAGCCTCCGGCGGGGGCGCCACGGGGAGCTGTTTTTT.

This chain joins TRBV7-9 and TRBJ2-1; a weak D match, TRBD2 (5 bases). Per germline, CDR1 SEHNR and CDR2 FQNEAQ (reference sequence). Between the trimmed V and J ends, which lost 8 bases and 7 bases, there was a span of 18 bases. The CDR3 sequence is 14 residues long. The CDR3 nucleotides are TGTGCCAGCGGGAAACCGGGATCCCCAAATGAGCAGTTCTTC. It translates to CASGKPGSPNEQFF.

This clone was picked up a small number of times. The same CDR3 is also encoded by other DNA sequences in this sample. The genes are TRBV30 and TRBJ1-1; D unclear. Trimming removed 1 base from V and 3 bases from J, with 3 bases in between. Looked up from germline, CDR1 is GTSNPN and CDR2 is SVGIG (reference sequence). This CDR3 region has 11 residues. DNA of the CDR3: TGTGCCTGGAGTGGTTACACTGAAGCTTTCTTT. Translated: CAWSGYTEAFF.

In regard to this clone: At the DNA level, this CDR3 is encoded by other sequences in the same sample as well. The chain recombines TRBV5-1 with TRBJ2-6; D not certain. The length of the CDR3 is 16 residues. V was clipped by 4 bases and J by 0 bases, with 11 bases between them. Per germline, CDR1 SGHRS and CDR2 YFSETQ. CDR3 loop: CASSPGRSSGANVLTF. The CDR3 DNA follows: TGCGCCAGCAGCCCCGGCCGGTCCTCTGGGGCCAACGTCCTGACTTTC.

This clone was observed a handful of times. The chain links TRBV4-1 to TRBJ1-2; TRBD1 matches 7 bases. CDR3 length: 14 residues. In germline, CDR1 is MGHRA, CDR2 YSYEKL. V gave up 4 bases and J gave up 2 bases; unmatched junction bases: 4. CDR3 sequence: CASSRQGGNYGYTF. The CDR3 DNA reads as TGCGCCAGCAGCCGCCAGGGGGGAAACTATGGCTACACCTTC.

V usage is TRBV4-3 and J usage is TRBJ1-5; 9 positions match TRBD1. J gave up 7 bases and V 0 bases, and 7 bases lay outside the gene matches. Germline V gene sequence: CDR1 LGHNA, CDR2 YSLEER. CDR3 length: 16 residues. CDR3 in DNA: TGCGCCAGCAGCCAAGATACCGGGACAGGGTGGCAGCCCCAGCATTTT. Translation gives CASSQDTGTGWQPQHF.

The V gene is TRBV5-1, the J gene TRBJ2-3; D is unclear. Trimming took 4 bases from V and 13 from J, leaving 19 bases between them. Germline V gene data show CDR1 as SGHRS and CDR2 as YFSETQ. The CDR3 is made up of 13 amino acids. CDR3 coding DNA: TGCGCCAGCAGCCAGACTGGTGAAATACACAAGTATTTT. Translated, it gives CASSQTGEIHKYF.

The V and J genes are TRBV2 and TRBJ1-5, with TRBD1 matching 8 bases. V was clipped by 6 bases and J by 7 bases; unmatched bases: 11. The CDR3 extends over 15 amino acids. Per the germline V gene, CDR1 is SNHLY and CDR2 is FYNNEI. The CDR3 coding sequence is TGTGCCAGCAGGCGGACAGGGACGGTAGGCCAGCCCCAGCATTTT. It is translated as CASRRTGTVGQPQHF.

This rearrangement joins TRBV6-6 to TRBJ2-7; unclear D gene. CDR1 is MNHNY, CDR2 SVGAGI, per germline (reference sequence). Trimming removed 6 bases at V and 6 bases at J, with 12 bases between. This CDR3 contains 12 residues. CDR3 loop: CASRSGPGEQYF. The CDR3 nucleotides are TGTGCCAGCAGGTCCGGACCCGGCGAGCAGTACTTC.

The chain couples TRBV5-4 to TRBJ2-1; the D is unclear. CDR3 length equals 13 residues. The germline V gene has CDR1 SGHNT and CDR2 YYREEE (reference sequence). Trimming stripped 0 bases from V and 8 bases from J, with 9 bases between. The CDR3 DNA reads as TGTGCCAGCAGCTTGGCCGACATCCATGAGCAGTTCTTC. It specifies CASSLADIHEQFF.

The rearrangement uses TRBV9 and TRBJ2-5, with a possible D match to TRBD1 (5 bases). This CDR3 spans 14 amino acids. Between the trimmed V and J ends, which lost 4 bases and 2 bases, there was a span of 12 bases. Germline V gene sequence: CDR1 SGDLS, CDR2 YYNGEE. In DNA form, the CDR3 reads TGTGCCAGCAGCAAAGGGGTCTTACAAGAGACCCAGTACTTC. This encodes CASSKGVLQETQYF.

A remark on this clone: A much larger clone differs by one base, so this may be a read error. V gene TRBV6-1 combines with J gene TRBJ1-3, with D unclear. Between the trimmed V and J ends, which lost 4 bases and 2 bases, there was a span of 3 bases. This CDR3 is 12 amino acids long. Germline V gene data show CDR1 as MNHNS and CDR2 as SASEGT. This CDR3 reads CASSAAGNTIYF. The CDR3 coding sequence is TGTGCCAGCAGTGCAGCTGGAAACACCATATATTTT.

The chain links TRBV28 to TRBJ2-6, with D unclear. The CDR3 extends over 16 amino acids. Germline CDR1 and CDR2: MDHEN and SYDVKM. V was pared by 2 bases and J by 0 bases, with 8 bases between. CDR3: CASSLLKGSGANVLTF. The CDR3 nucleotides are TGTGCCAGCAGTTTACTTAAGGGCTCTGGGGCCAACGTCCTGACTTTC. The variable domain in full, completed from reference TRBV28 and TRBJ2-6, reads DVKVTQSSRYLVKRTGEKVFLECVQDMDHENMFWYRQDPGLGLRLIYFSYDVKMKEKGDIPEGYSVSREKKERFSLILESASTNQTSMYLCASSLLKGSGANVLTFGAGSRLTVL.

This clone was recorded a few times. The rearrangement links TRBV2 to TRBJ1-5; no definite D call. Germline CDR1 and CDR2: SNHLY and FYNNEI. The CDR3 contains 14 residues. V was clipped by 2 bases and J by 7 bases, with 12 bases between them. The CDR3 sequence is CASSEWGTEQPQHF. The CDR3 nucleotides read TGTGCCAGCAGTGAATGGGGTACTGAGCAGCCCCAGCATTTT.

This rearrangement joins TRBV19 to TRBJ2-7, with 7 bases fitting TRBD1. The CDR3 runs to 15 residues. The trim removed 2 bases at V and 2 bases at J, leaving 6 bases unmatched. Germline values: CDR1 LNHDA, CDR2 SQIVND (reference sequence). DNA for the CDR3: TGTGCCAGTAGTATAAGTTGGACAGGACCCTACGAGCAGTACTTC. It is translated as CASSISWTGPYEQYF.